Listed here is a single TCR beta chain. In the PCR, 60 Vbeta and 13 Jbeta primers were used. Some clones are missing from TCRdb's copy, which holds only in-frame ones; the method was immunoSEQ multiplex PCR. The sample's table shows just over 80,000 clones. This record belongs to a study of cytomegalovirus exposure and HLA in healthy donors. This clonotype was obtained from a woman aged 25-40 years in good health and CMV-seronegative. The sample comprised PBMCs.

This CDR3 is CASSMAQVSYNEQFF. The CDR3 nucleotides are TGTGCCAGTAGTATGGCACAGGTCTCCTACAATGAGCAGTTCTTC. The rearrangement joins TRBV19 to TRBJ2-1, with D perhaps matching TRBD1 (5 bases). The CDR3 is 15 amino acids. Trimming took off 3 bases at V and 0 bases at J, with 9 bases between the two ends. Germline assignment: CDR1 LNHDA and CDR2 SQIVND (reference sequence).